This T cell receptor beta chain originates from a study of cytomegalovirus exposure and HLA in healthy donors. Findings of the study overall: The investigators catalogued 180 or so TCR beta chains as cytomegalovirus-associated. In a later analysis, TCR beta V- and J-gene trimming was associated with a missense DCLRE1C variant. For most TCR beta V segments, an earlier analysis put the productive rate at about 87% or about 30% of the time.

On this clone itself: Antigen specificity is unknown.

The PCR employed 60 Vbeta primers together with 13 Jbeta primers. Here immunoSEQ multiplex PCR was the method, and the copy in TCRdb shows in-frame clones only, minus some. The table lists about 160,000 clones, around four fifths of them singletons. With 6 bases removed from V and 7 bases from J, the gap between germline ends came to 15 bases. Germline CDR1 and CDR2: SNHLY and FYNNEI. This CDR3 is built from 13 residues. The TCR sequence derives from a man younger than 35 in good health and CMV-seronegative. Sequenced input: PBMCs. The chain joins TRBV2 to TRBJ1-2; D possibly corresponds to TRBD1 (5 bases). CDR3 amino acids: CASSRQSLGGYTF. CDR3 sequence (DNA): TGTGCCAGCAGCCGACAGTCCTTGGGTGGCTACACCTTC. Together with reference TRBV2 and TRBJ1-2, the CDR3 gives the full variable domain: EPEVTQTPSHQVTQMGQEVILRCVPISNHLYFYWYRQILGQKVEFLVSFYNNEISEKSEIFDDQFSVERPDGSNFTLKIRSTKLEDSAMYFCASSRQSLGGYTFGSGTRLTVV.